This entry lists 3 T cell receptor beta chains sequenced from one sample in a study of cytomegalovirus exposure and HLA in healthy donors. PCR was performed using 60 Vbeta and 13 Jbeta primers. Method: immunoSEQ multiplex PCR; TCRdb's copy keeps in-frame clones and lacks some. The repertoire holds 150,000 to 200,000 clones, with roughly 80% as singletons. The sequenced sample consisted of PBMCs. The source of these receptors is a man aged 30-40 years in good health and CMV-seropositive.

This chain connects TRBV5-6 to TRBJ1-1, with no clear D. Germline CDR1 reads SGHDT; CDR2 reads YYEEEE. The V and J ends lost 0 bases and 6 bases respectively, with 9 bases between them. This CDR3 is built from 13 residues. CDR3 bases: TGTGCCAGCAGCTTGGTTCTCCGGGCTGAAGCTTTCTTT. It codes for CASSLVLRAEAFF.

The gene calls are TRBV7-3 and TRBJ1-1; 8 nucleotides agree with TRBD1. V was clipped by 5 bases and J by 4 bases; unmatched bases: 12. Germline loops: CDR1 SGHTA, CDR2 FQGTGA. The CDR3 loop spans 16 amino acids. The CDR3 sequence is CASSPRQGRRGTEAFF. The CDR3 DNA reads TGTGCCAGCAGCCCGCGACAGGGGAGGCGTGGCACTGAAGCTTTCTTT.

The chain couples TRBV13 to TRBJ2-3; 9 bases line up with TRBD2. Trimming at V came to 5 bases and at J to 1 base, leaving 7 bases not matched to a gene. The CDR3 sequence is 16 residues long. In germline, CDR1 is PRHDT, CDR2 FYEKMQ (reference sequence). Here the CDR3 reads CASSPRGGEGTDTQYF. The DNA for the CDR3 is TGTGCCAGCAGCCCGCGGGGGGGCGAAGGCACAGATACGCAGTATTTT. The full variable domain, in which reference TRBV13 and TRBJ2-3 provide the parts outside the CDR3, is AAGVIQSPRHLIKEKRETATLKCYPIPRHDTVYWYQQGPGQDPQFLISFYEKMQSDKGSIPDRFSAQQFSDYHSELNMSSLELGDSALYFCASSPRGGEGTDTQYFGPGTRLTVL.